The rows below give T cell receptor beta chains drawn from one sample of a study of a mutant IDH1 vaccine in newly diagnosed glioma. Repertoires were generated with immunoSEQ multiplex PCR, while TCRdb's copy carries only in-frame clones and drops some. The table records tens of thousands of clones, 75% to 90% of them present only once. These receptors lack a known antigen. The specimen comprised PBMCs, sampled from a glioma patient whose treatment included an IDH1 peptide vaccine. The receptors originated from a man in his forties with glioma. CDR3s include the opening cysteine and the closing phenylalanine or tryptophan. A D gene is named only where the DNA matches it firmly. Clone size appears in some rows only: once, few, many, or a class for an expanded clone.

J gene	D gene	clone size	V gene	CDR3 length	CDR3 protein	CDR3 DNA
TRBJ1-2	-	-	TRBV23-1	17	CASSQSSRYSPNYGYTF	TGCGCCAGCAGTCAATCAAGCAGGTACTCCCCTAACTATGGCTACACCTTC
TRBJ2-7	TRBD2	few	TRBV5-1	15	CASSFGTSDAYEQYF	TGCGCCAGCAGCTTCGGAACTAGCGATGCCTACGAGCAGTACTTC
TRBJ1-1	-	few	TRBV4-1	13	CASSLYRNTEAFF	TGCGCCAGCAGCCTCTACAGGAACACTGAAGCTTTCTTT
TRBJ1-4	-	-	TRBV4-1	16	CASSRISTDFNEKLFF	TGCGCCAGCAGCCGAATTTCCACGGATTTTAATGAAAAACTGTTTTTT
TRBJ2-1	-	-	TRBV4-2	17	CASSPLKGETVYNEQFF	TGTGCCAGCAGCCCCCTGAAGGGGGAGACAGTCTACAATGAGCAGTTCTTC
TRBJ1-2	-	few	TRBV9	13	CASSVSGVGGYTF	TGTGCCAGCAGCGTAAGCGGGGTCGGAGGCTACACCTTC
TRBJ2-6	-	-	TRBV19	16	CASRLQGYSGANVLTF	TGTGCCAGTAGGCTCCAGGGCTACTCTGGGGCCAACGTCCTGACTTTC
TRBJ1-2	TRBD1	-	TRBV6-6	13	CASRGQAFYGYTF	TGTGCCAGCAGAGGACAGGCGTTCTATGGCTACACCTTC
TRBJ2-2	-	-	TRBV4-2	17	CASSQGVGAGFGGELFF	TGTGCCAGCAGCCAAGGGGTTGGCGCGGGTTTTGGCGGGGAGCTGTTTTTT
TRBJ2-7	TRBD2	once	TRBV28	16	CASSLSPLAGDYEQYF	TGTGCCAGCAGTTTATCCCCCCTAGCGGGAGACTACGAGCAGTACTTC
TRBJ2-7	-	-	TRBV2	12	CASSQRVYEQYF	TGTGCCAGCAGTCAGAGGGTCTACGAGCAGTACTTC
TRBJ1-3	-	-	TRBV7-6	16	CASSPQGTDSGNTIYF	TGTGCCAGCAGCCCTCAAGGGACTGACTCTGGAAACACCATATATTTT
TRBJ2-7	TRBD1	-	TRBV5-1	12	CASSLQGGEQYF	TGCGCCAGCAGCTTACAGGGGGGCGAGCAGTACTTC
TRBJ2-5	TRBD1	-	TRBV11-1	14	CASSLRQGSETQYF	TGTGCCAGCAGCTTGAGACAGGGGTCAGAGACCCAGTACTTC
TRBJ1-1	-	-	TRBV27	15	CASRLAGRVDTEAFF	TGTGCCAGCCGTCTTGCCGGGCGGGTGGACACTGAAGCTTTCTTT
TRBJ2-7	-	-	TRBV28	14	CASSPRGQPYEQYF	TGTGCCAGCAGTCCCCGCGGACAGCCCTACGAGCAGTACTTC
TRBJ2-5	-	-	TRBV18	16	CASSSSRSRVKETQYF	TGTGCCAGCTCCTCCTCACGTTCTCGGGTGAAAGAGACCCAGTACTTC
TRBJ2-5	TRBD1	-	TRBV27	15	CASTHAGTAKETQYF	TGTGCCAGCACCCATGCTGGGACAGCAAAAGAGACCCAGTACTTC
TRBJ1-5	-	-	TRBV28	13	CASSWSSNQPQHF	TGTGCCAGCAGTTGGAGTAGCAATCAGCCCCAGCATTTT
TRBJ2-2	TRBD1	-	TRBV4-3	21	CASSQDGLAGRGRSNTGELFF	TGCGCCAGCAGCCAAGATGGGTTGGCTGGCAGGGGGCGCTCGAACACCGGGGAGCTGTTTTTT
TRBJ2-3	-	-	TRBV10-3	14	CAISERDTSDTQYF	TGTGCCATCAGTGAAAGGGACACTTCAGATACGCAGTATTTT
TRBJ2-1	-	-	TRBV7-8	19	CASSLLGRAIKSSYNEQFF	TGTGCCAGCAGCTTACTTGGCAGGGCTATTAAGAGCTCCTACAATGAGCAGTTCTTC
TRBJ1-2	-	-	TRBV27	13	CASSFKGGYGYTF	TGTGCCAGCAGTTTTAAGGGCGGGTATGGCTACACCTTC
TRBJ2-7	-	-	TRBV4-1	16	CASSQDSGQRSREQYF	TGCGCCAGCAGCCAAGACTCAGGACAGAGGTCGCGCGAGCAGTACTTC
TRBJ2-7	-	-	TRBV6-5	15	CASSYSIYGRNEQYF	TGTGCCAGCAGTTACTCGATTTACGGGAGAAACGAGCAGTACTTC
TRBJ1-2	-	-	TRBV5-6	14	CASSLYQGSVGYTF	TGTGCCAGCAGCTTGTATCAGGGATCGGTTGGCTACACCTTC
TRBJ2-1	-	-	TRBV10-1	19	CASSESELTLISSYNEQFF	TGCGCCAGCAGTGAGTCAGAACTTACCCTCATTAGCTCCTACAATGAGCAGTTCTTC
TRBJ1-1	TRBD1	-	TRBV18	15	CASSPPGQGDTEAFF	TGTGCCAGCTCACCGCCGGGACAGGGGGACACTGAAGCTTTCTTT
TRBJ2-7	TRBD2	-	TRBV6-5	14	CACSSSGSSYEQYF	TGTGCCTGCAGCTCTAGCGGGAGCTCCTACGAGCAGTACTTC
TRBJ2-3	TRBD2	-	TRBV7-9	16	CASGYLRGGSTDTQYF	TGTGCCAGCGGGTATCTACGCGGGGGTAGCACAGATACGCAGTATTTT
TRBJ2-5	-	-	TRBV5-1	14	CASRRDSLQETQYF	TGCGCCAGCAGGCGGGACAGCCTTCAAGAGACCCAGTACTTC
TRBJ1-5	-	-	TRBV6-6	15	CASSFPAGGAQPQHF	TGTGCCAGCAGTTTCCCCGCAGGCGGGGCTCAGCCCCAGCATTTT
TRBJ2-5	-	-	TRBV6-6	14	CASSKTGYQETQYF	TGTGCCAGCAGTAAGACAGGATACCAAGAGACCCAGTACTTC
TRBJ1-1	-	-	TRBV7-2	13	CASSLQLNTEAFF	TGTGCCAGCAGCCTACAGCTGAACACTGAAGCTTTCTTT
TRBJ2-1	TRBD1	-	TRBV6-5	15	CASSPDRGLPNEQFF	TGTGCCAGCAGTCCGGACAGGGGGCTCCCCAATGAGCAGTTCTTC
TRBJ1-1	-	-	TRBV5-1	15	CASSLGQRENTEAFF	TGCGCCAGCAGCTTGGGACAGAGAGAGAACACTGAAGCTTTCTTT
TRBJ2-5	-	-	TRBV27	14	CASSLYGLRETQYF	TGTGCCAGCAGTTTATACGGGCTGCGAGAGACCCAGTACTTC
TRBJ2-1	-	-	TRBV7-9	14	CASSLTASYNEQFF	TGTGCCAGCAGCTTAACGGCTTCCTACAATGAGCAGTTCTTC
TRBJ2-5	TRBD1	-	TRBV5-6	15	CASSAGQGAWETQYF	TGTGCCAGCAGCGCCGGACAGGGGGCTTGGGAGACCCAGTACTTC
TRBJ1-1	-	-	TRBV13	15	CASSLKKGRNTEAFF	TGTGCCAGCAGCTTAAAGAAGGGGCGGAACACTGAAGCTTTCTTT
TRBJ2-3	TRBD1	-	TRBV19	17	CASSPYGTGGNGDTQYF	TGTGCCAGTAGCCCATACGGGACAGGGGGCAATGGAGATACGCAGTATTTT
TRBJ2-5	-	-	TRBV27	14	CASSVGPRLGTQYF	TGTGCCAGCAGTGTGGGACCCCGGTTAGGGACCCAGTACTTC
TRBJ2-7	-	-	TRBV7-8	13	CASSPFRAYEQYF	TGTGCCAGCAGCCCTTTTCGAGCCTACGAGCAGTACTTC
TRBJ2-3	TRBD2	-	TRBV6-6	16	CASSEEWTSGTDTQYF	TGTGCCAGCAGCGAGGAGTGGACTAGCGGCACAGATACGCAGTATTTT
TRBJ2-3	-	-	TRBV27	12	CASSLVADTQYF	TGTGCCAGCAGTTTAGTAGCAGATACGCAGTATTTT
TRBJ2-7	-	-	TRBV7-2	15	CASSFHQGGNYEQYF	TGTGCCAGCAGCTTCCACCAGGGGGGCAACTACGAGCAGTACTTC